These 3 T cell receptor beta chains share one sample of origin, sequenced in a study of cytomegalovirus exposure and HLA in healthy donors. Both 60 Vbeta primers and 13 Jbeta primers went into the PCR. Here immunoSEQ multiplex PCR was the method, and the copy in TCRdb shows in-frame clones only, minus some. This sample has 100,000 to 150,000 clones; approximately 78% occur once, and the top ten carry 11%. Sequenced material: PBMCs. These receptors were collected from a man aged 25 to 40 in good health and CMV-seropositive.

The rearrangement uses TRBV4-1 and TRBJ2-5, with 12 bases matching TRBD2. CDR1 and CDR2 (germline): MGHRA, YSYEKL. Unmatched junction bases numbered 11, after V lost 0 bases and J lost 3 bases. The CDR3 is 19 residues long. DNA of the CDR3: TGCGCCAGCAGCCAAGAGCCCCCCCGACTAGCGGGAGTGAAAGAGACCCAGTACTTC. Its translation: CASSQEPPRLAGVKETQYF.

The CDR3 is CATSRTRELVQETQYF. Written as DNA, the CDR3 is TGTGCCACCAGCAGGACTAGGGAGTTGGTCCAAGAGACCCAGTACTTC. This chain joins TRBV15 and TRBJ2-5; the D gene is possibly TRBD2 (6 bases). The germline V and J ends were trimmed by 3 bases and 1 base, with 15 bases remaining between them. This CDR3 is 16 amino acids long. Germline CDR1 reads LNHNV; CDR2 reads YYDKDF (reference sequence).

This clone came up a few times. V usage is TRBV6-1 and J usage is TRBJ2-1, with 7 bases aligning to TRBD1. The CDR3 contains 15 residues. Germline CDR1 and CDR2: MNHNS and SASEGT. The V gene end was trimmed by 5 bases and the J gene end by 4 bases; junction bases not matched to a gene: 8. In nucleotides, the CDR3 is TGTGCCAGCAGTAAGGGGGACAGCTATTACAATGAGCAGTTCTTC. It yields the protein CASSKGDSYYNEQFF.